The 20 T cell receptor beta chains below were found in one sample sequenced in a study of radiotherapy plus CTLA-4 blockade in lung cancer. Some clones are missing from TCRdb's copy, which holds only in-frame ones; the method was immunoSEQ multiplex PCR. The sample records 35,000 to 55,000 clones, roughly two thirds being singletons. This sample comprised peripheral blood, obtained from a patient treated with radiotherapy plus ipilimumab. The receptors were gathered from a human donor with non-small cell lung cancer who had a partial response to radiotherapy plus ipilimumab.

This clone has just a few counts. V is TRBV7-3 and J is TRBJ1-3; D is unclear. The CDR3 sequence is 14 residues long. V gave up 4 bases and J gave up 5 bases, with 12 bases separating them. In germline, CDR1 is SGHTA, CDR2 FQGTGA. CDR3 coding DNA: TGTGCCAGCAGCTCAGACACCGGGAGAAACACCATATATTTT. Translation gives CASSSDTGRNTIYF. Drawing the rest from reference TRBV7-3 and TRBJ1-3, the complete variable domain is GAGVSQTPSNKVTEKGKYVELRCDPISGHTALYWYRQSLGQGPEFLIYFQGTGAADDSGLPNDRFFAVRPEGSVSTLKIQRTERGDSAVYLCASSSDTGRNTIYFGEGSWLTVV.

V and J are TRBV2 and TRBJ1-1; the match to TRBD1 covers 7 bases. This CDR3 comprises 14 residues. Looked up from germline, CDR1 is SNHLY and CDR2 is FYNNEI. Germline trimming cut 11 bases from V and 3 bases from J; bases unmatched to any gene: 12. The CDR3 DNA sequence: TGTGCCCTTCGGGACAGTCAAAGGGACACTGAAGCTTTCTTT. Protein sequence: CALRDSQRDTEAFF.

The chain has TRBV9 and TRBJ2-5; maybe TRBD1 (6 bases). This CDR3 is 15 amino acids long. Germline V lookup: CDR1 SGDLS, CDR2 YYNGEE. The V gene lost 3 bases and the J gene lost 7 bases, with 19 bases spanning the gap. CDR3 amino acids: CASSARTAPRGTQYF. The CDR3 DNA follows: TGTGCCAGCAGCGCTAGGACTGCTCCCAGGGGGACCCAGTACTTC.

The rearrangement links TRBV12-5 to TRBJ2-6; TRBD1 is a possible D gene (5 bases). V lost 2 bases to trimming and J lost 0 bases, with 11 bases between them. The germline CDR1 and CDR2 sequences are LGHNT and FRNRAP. The CDR3 is made up of 17 amino acids. CDR3 in DNA: TGTGCTAGTGGTTTGAGGACACTGAGCTCTGGGGCCAACGTCCTGACTTTC. It yields the protein CASGLRTLSSGANVLTF.

V usage is TRBV5-6 and J usage is TRBJ2-7; 8 nucleotides match TRBD1. Trimming at V came to 7 bases and at J to 1 base, leaving 10 bases not matched to a gene. CDR1 is SGHDT, CDR2 YYEEEE, per germline. This CDR3 has 15 residues. The CDR3 loop reads CASVLLRDRSYEQYF. The DNA of the CDR3 is TGTGCCAGCGTCCTACTCCGGGACAGGTCCTACGAGCAGTACTTC.

The chain uses TRBV15 and TRBJ2-5, with D uncertain. Germline V gives CDR1 LNHNV, CDR2 YYDKDF (reference sequence). Trimming cost V 2 bases and J 2 bases, with 12 bases left between them. The CDR3 sequence is 15 residues long. In DNA, the CDR3 is TGTGCCACCAGCAGACCTTTGGGCGTTCAAGAGACCCAGTACTTC. Amino acid sequence: CATSRPLGVQETQYF. The variable domain in full, with the rest retrieved from reference TRBV15 and TRBJ2-5, is DAMVIQNPRYQVTQFGKPVTLSCSQTLNHNVMYWYQQKSSQAPKLLFHYYDKDFNNEADTPDNFQSRRPNTSFCFLDIRSPGLGDTAMYLCATSRPLGVQETQYFGPGTRLLVL.

The V gene is TRBV15, the J gene TRBJ1-4; unclear D gene. The CDR3 is 15 amino acids. Germline V gives CDR1 LNHNV, CDR2 YYDKDF (reference sequence). Trimming pared 0 bases from V and 6 bases from J, leaving 11 bases between. This chain's CDR3 is CATSREGRPYEKLFF. DNA for the CDR3: TGTGCCACCAGCAGAGAGGGGAGACCTTATGAAAAACTGTTTTTT.

This chain links TRBV7-3 with TRBJ2-5; 7 bases fit TRBD1. Unmatched junction bases numbered 11, after V lost 5 bases and J lost 5 bases. The germline V gene has CDR1 SGHTA and CDR2 FQGTGA. This CDR3 is 15 amino acids long. The CDR3 sequence is CASSPGTTGYETQYF. The CDR3 DNA follows: TGTGCCAGCAGCCCCGGGACGACAGGGTATGAGACCCAGTACTTC. Full variable domain (outside the CDR3, taken from reference TRBV7-3 and TRBJ2-5): GAGVSQTPSNKVTEKGKYVELRCDPISGHTALYWYRQSLGQGPEFLIYFQGTGAADDSGLPNDRFFAVRPEGSVSTLKIQRTERGDSAVYLCASSPGTTGYETQYFGPGTRLLVL.

The rearrangement links TRBV7-9 to TRBJ2-7; 8 bases line up with TRBD1. The germline gives CDR1 SEHNR, CDR2 FQNEAQ (reference sequence). This CDR3 region has 13 residues. V lost 5 bases, J lost 7 bases, and 7 bases stayed unmatched. The CDR3 DNA reads as TGTGCCAGCAGCCGGACAGGGCGAGGGGAGCAGTACTTC. As protein: CASSRTGRGEQYF.

This chain connects TRBV11-2 to TRBJ1-5; D is unresolved. The CDR3 contains 13 residues. Germline loops: CDR1 SGHAT, CDR2 FQNNGV. Trimming left V 4 bases short and J 5 bases short, with 9 bases between. The CDR3 sequence is CASSSDGDQPQHF. The CDR3, as DNA: TGTGCCAGCAGCTCGGACGGGGATCAGCCCCAGCATTTT. The full variable domain, its missing parts supplied by reference TRBV11-2 and TRBJ1-5, is EAGVAQSPRYKIIEKRQSVAFWCNPISGHATLYWYQQILGQGPKLLIQFQNNGVVDDSQLPKDRFSAERLKGVDSTLKIQPAKLEDSAVYLCASSSDGDQPQHFGDGTRLSIL.

This chain uses TRBV13 with TRBJ2-1, with TRBD1 as a possible D gene (5 bases). Germline loops: CDR1 PRHDT, CDR2 FYEKMQ (reference sequence). V lost 6 bases and J 5 bases, leaving 14 bases between the germline ends. The CDR3 contains 14 residues. As DNA, the CDR3 is TGTGCCAGCAGTCTAGGGGCAGGCAACAATGAGCAGTTCTTC. It encodes CASSLGAGNNEQFF.

CDR3 residues: CAIPQGTSYEQYF. The CDR3 DNA reads TGTGCCATTCCACAGGGGACTTCCTACGAGCAGTACTTC. The chain joins TRBV7-9 to TRBJ2-5, with TRBD1 as a possible D gene (7 bases). The closer fit of TRBJ2-7 to the DNA end suggests the J call may be wrong. The CDR3 is 13 amino acids. Germline loops: CDR1 SEHNR, CDR2 FQNEAQ (reference sequence).

This clone was counted many times. V is TRBV6-4 and J is TRBJ2-2; D remains unclear. Germline values: CDR1 MRHNA, CDR2 SNTAGT. V was shortened by 2 bases and J by 9 bases, with 10 bases between the two germline ends. The CDR3 contains 13 residues. The CDR3, as DNA: TGTGCCAGCAGTGACGGTTCCGAGAGGGAGCTGTTTTTT. Translation gives CASSDGSERELFF.

V usage is TRBV7-6 and J usage is TRBJ2-5; 7 nucleotides agree with TRBD1. V was pared by 5 bases and J by 0 bases, with 6 bases of the junction left unmatched. The CDR3 has 15 amino acids. CDR1 is SGHVS and CDR2 is FNYEAQ in the germline V gene. CDR3 sequence: CASSKDRSHQETQYF. Written as DNA, the CDR3 is TGTGCCAGCAGCAAGGACAGGAGCCACCAAGAGACCCAGTACTTC.

The chain employs TRBV5-1 and TRBJ1-2; no clear D gene. CDR3 length: 12 residues. Trimming stripped 4 bases from V and 8 bases from J, with 12 bases between. CDR1 SGHRS and CDR2 YFSETQ come from the germline V gene. The CDR3 coding sequence is TGCGCCAGCAGCCAGGATGCGAACGGCTACACCTTC. Translating gives CASSQDANGYTF.

This clone was picked up one time. The chain links TRBV4-3 to TRBJ2-5, with D perhaps matching TRBD1 (5 bases). Germline CDR1 and CDR2: LGHNA and YSLEER. The CDR3 is 16 residues long. The ends were cut back, 0 bases at V and 4 bases at J, with 15 bases in the middle. CDR3 loop: CASSQDPAQGRETQYF. CDR3 DNA sequence: TGCGCCAGCAGCCAAGATCCTGCCCAGGGTCGAGAGACCCAGTACTTC.

The J gene is TRBJ1-5, the V gene TRBV20-1; D is uncertain. CDR3 length: 11 residues. Germline CDR1 and CDR2: DFQATT and SNEGSKA (reference sequence). The V end was cut by 0 bases, the J end by 11 bases, with 8 bases between. In DNA, the CDR3 is TGCAGTGCTAGAGATCCTTTAGCCCAGCATTTT. Translated, it gives CSARDPLAQHF.

The CDR3, as DNA: TGCGCCAGCAGCTGGGGACAGGGGGTCACCTACGAGCAGTACTTC. Residues: CASSWGQGVTYEQYF. V is TRBV5-1 and J is TRBJ2-7; 11 bases are shared with TRBD1. The ends lost 3 bases at V and 2 bases at J; junction bases unmatched: 4. The germline gives CDR1 SGHRS, CDR2 YFSETQ. The CDR3 sequence is 15 residues long.

This clone was seen a handful of times. J is TRBJ1-4 and V is TRBV13; 8 bases map to TRBD1. From germline, CDR1 is PRHDT and CDR2 FYEKMQ (reference sequence). J lost 8 bases, V lost 4 bases, and 9 bases had no gene match. The CDR3 has 15 residues. CDR3 in amino acids: CASSSRTGMREKLFF. Written as DNA, the CDR3 is TGTGCCAGCAGCTCACGGACAGGGATGAGGGAAAAACTGTTTTTT.

This rearrangement joins TRBV5-4 to TRBJ1-1; D might be TRBD1 (6 bases). V lost 4 bases and J 0 bases, leaving 16 bases between the germline ends. This CDR3 comprises 16 residues. The germline CDR1 and CDR2 sequences are SGHNT and YYREEE (reference sequence). The CDR3 coding sequence is TGTGCCAGCAGCCCCGGGACACCAGGAGTGAACACTGAAGCTTTCTTT. Amino acids: CASSPGTPGVNTEAFF. Using reference TRBV5-4 and TRBJ1-1 for the parts outside the CDR3, the full variable domain is ETGVTQSPTHLIKTRGQQVTLRCSSQSGHNTVSWYQQALGQGPQFIFQYYREEENGRGNFPPRFSGLQFPNYSSELNVNALELDDSALYLCASSPGTPGVNTEAFFGQGTRLTVV.